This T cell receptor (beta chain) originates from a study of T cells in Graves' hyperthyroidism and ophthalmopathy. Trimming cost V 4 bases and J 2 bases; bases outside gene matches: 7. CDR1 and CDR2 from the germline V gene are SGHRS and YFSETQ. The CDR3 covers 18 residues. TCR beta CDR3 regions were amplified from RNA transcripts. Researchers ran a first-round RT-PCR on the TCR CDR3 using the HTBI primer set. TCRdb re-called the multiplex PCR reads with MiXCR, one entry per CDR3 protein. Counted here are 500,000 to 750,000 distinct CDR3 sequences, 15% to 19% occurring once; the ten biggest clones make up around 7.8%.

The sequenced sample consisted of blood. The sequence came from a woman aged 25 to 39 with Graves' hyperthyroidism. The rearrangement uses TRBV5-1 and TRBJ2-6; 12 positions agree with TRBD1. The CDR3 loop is CASSPTGTGGTGANVLTF. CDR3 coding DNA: TGCGCCAGCAGCCCGACCGGGACAGGGGGCACTGGGGCCAACGTCCTGACTTTC.